Listed below are T cell receptor beta chains from one sample, sequenced in a study of blood T cell repertoires in COVID-19. Using immunoSEQ multiplex PCR, the repertoire was profiled, and TCRdb retains in-frame clones only, with some absent. Among about 500,000 clones listed, roughly 90% were seen once. Specimen: PBMCs or T cells enriched from blood (not recorded which). The receptors derive from a woman younger than 30 who had recovered from COVID-19. CDR3s include the opening cysteine and the closing phenylalanine or tryptophan. The D gene is left open where the match is weak. Size values are once, few and many counts, or a class for expanded clones, and some rows have none.

clone_size,j_call,d_call,v_call,cdr3_nt,cdr3_aa
-,TRBJ2-1,-,TRBV9,TGTGCCAGCAGCCCACGTACGGGGTGGAATGAGCAGTTCTTC,CASSPRTGWNEQFF
-,TRBJ1-2,-,TRBV6-5,TGTGCCAGCAGACGGACGGGGAACTATGGCTACACCTTC,CASRRTGNYGYTF
-,TRBJ2-1,-,TRBV5-8,TGTGCCAGCAGCTTGGGGAATAGCGGCTACAATGAGCAGTTCTTC,CASSLGNSGYNEQFF
-,TRBJ1-2,-,TRBV5-4,TGTGCCAGCAGCTTGGAATCAGCTAACTATGGCTACACCTTC,CASSLESANYGYTF
-,TRBJ1-2,TRBD1,TRBV11-2,TGTGCCAGCAGCTTAGAGACAGGGCAATGGGAGGGCTACACCTTC,CASSLETGQWEGYTF
once,TRBJ1-1,-,TRBV12-2,TGTGCAAGTCGCTTAAGTCCCAGGGTATGTAACACTGAAGCTTTCTTT,CASRLSPRVCNTEAFF
few,TRBJ1-2,-,TRBV5-4,TGTGCCAGCAGCTTGGACAGCTGGGGCTACACCTTC,CASSLDSWGYTF
-,TRBJ1-1,-,TRBV19,TGTGCCAGTAGAGCCGGGCCCAGGGGCACTGAAGCTTTCTTT,CASRAGPRGTEAFF
-,TRBJ2-7,TRBD1,TRBV2,TGTGCCAGTACCAGCGGGACAGGGGTCTACGAGCAGTACTTC,CASTSGTGVYEQYF
-,TRBJ2-1,-,TRBV28,TGTGCCAGCAGTTTAGCGGGGAGGCGGGGCAATGAGCAGTTCTTC,CASSLAGRRGNEQFF
-,TRBJ2-3,-,TRBV4-1,TGCGCCAGCAGCCTTCAGTCCACAGATACGCAGTATTTT,CASSLQSTDTQYF
-,TRBJ1-4,-,TRBV2,TGTGCCGCCCGACAGACTAATGAAAAACTGTTTTTT,CAARQTNEKLFF
-,TRBJ1-4,-,TRBV12-3/TRBV12-4,TGTGCCAGCAGTTTCGACAGGGAAAAACTGTTTTTT,CASSFDREKLFF
-,TRBJ2-1,-,TRBV12-3/TRBV12-4,TGTGCCAGCACCCTCGGGGGTAATGAGCAGTTCTTC,CASTLGGNEQFF
-,TRBJ1-3,-,TRBV4-1,TGCGCCAGCAGCCACCCCCGGGATCGTGGAAACACCATATATTTT,CASSHPRDRGNTIYF
-,TRBJ1-6,TRBD1,TRBV5-1,TGCGCCAGCAGCGACCCCCTTTCATACAGGGGCACTTCACCCCTCCACTTT,CASSDPLSYRGTSPLHF
-,TRBJ2-5,TRBD2,TRBV15,TGTGCCACCAGCACGGGGGGAGAGACCCAGTACTTC,CATSTGGETQYF
-,TRBJ1-6,TRBD1,TRBV6-6,TGTGCCAGCGGCGGTAGTGAGACAGGGATGTATTCACCCCTCCACTTT,CASGGSETGMYSPLHF
-,TRBJ2-1,TRBD2,TRBV29-1,TGCAGCGTCGGACTAGCGGGGGGGCCGGATGAGCAGTTCTTC,CSVGLAGGPDEQFF
-,TRBJ2-7,-,TRBV6-5,TGTGCCAGCAGCAGGCAGGGGTCCTACGAGCAGTACTTC,CASSRQGSYEQYF
-,TRBJ1-4,TRBD1,TRBV19,TGTGCCAGTCGTCAAATGCAGGGGGCTAATGAAAAACTGTTTTTT,CASRQMQGANEKLFF
-,TRBJ2-2,-,TRBV25-1,TGTGCCAGCAGTGATCCTTACACCGGGGAGCTGTTTTTT,CASSDPYTGELFF
-,TRBJ1-1,-,TRBV9,TGTGCCAGCACCCATCCTTCCGGGGGGGACACTGAAGCTTTCTTT,CASTHPSGGDTEAFF
-,TRBJ1-6,-,TRBV7-9,TGTGCCAGCAGCCCCCCTCGGCGGGGGTCTAATTCACCCCTCCACTTT,CASSPPRRGSNSPLHF
-,TRBJ1-2,TRBD1,TRBV6-1,TGTGCCAGCAGTGAAGGCGACAGGGTAGGGTATGGCTACACCTTC,CASSEGDRVGYGYTF
-,TRBJ1-3,-,TRBV6-5,TGTGCCAGCAGGCGGTTAGCTGGAAACACCATATATTTT,CASRRLAGNTIYF
-,TRBJ1-3,TRBD1,TRBV2,TGTGCCAGCAGGTCCGGGACAGGGTTTAGAAACACCATATATTTT,CASRSGTGFRNTIYF
-,TRBJ1-1,-,TRBV19,TGTGCCAGTAGTGTTGGAAGGGGCTTGAACACTGAAGCTTTCTTT,CASSVGRGLNTEAFF
-,TRBJ2-3,TRBD2,TRBV5-4,TGTGCCAGCAGCGGTGCCGGGGGGGGTAGCACAGATACGCAGTATTTT,CASSGAGGGSTDTQYF
-,TRBJ2-7,TRBD2,TRBV9,TGTGCCAGCAGCGTAGGTAGCGGGAGCTCCTACGAGCAGTACTTC,CASSVGSGSSYEQYF
-,TRBJ2-2,-,TRBV11-2,TGTGCCAGCTTCCCCCAGGCGAAGAACACCGGGGAGCTGTTTTTT,CASFPQAKNTGELFF
once,TRBJ2-3,TRBD1,TRBV29-1,TGCAGCGTTGTGGGACAGGGAGTAATAGATACGCAGTATTTT,CSVVGQGVIDTQYF
-,TRBJ2-1,-,TRBV7-2,TGTGCCAGCAGCCCCAGAGGGGGGGTCATATACAATGAGCAGTTCTTC,CASSPRGGVIYNEQFF
-,TRBJ2-1,TRBD1,TRBV18,TGTGCCAGCTCGGACAGGGGGTTTGATGAGCAGTTCTTC,CASSDRGFDEQFF
once,TRBJ2-1,TRBD2,TRBV6-5,TGTGCCAGCAGTTCCCTACTAGCGGGGGCCGACAATGAGCAGTTCTTC,CASSSLLAGADNEQFF
-,TRBJ1-2,TRBD1,TRBV5-1,TGCGCCAGCGAACCAGGGGGCGAGAACTATGGCTACACCTTC,CASEPGGENYGYTF
-,TRBJ1-3,-,TRBV9,TGTGCCAGCAGCGTAGAAGCCCGACAGCTTGGAAACACCATATATTTT,CASSVEARQLGNTIYF
-,TRBJ2-7,TRBD2,TRBV9,TGTGCCAGCAGCGTAGCAGCGGGGGGGCGCGAGCAGTACTTC,CASSVAAGGREQYF
-,TRBJ1-1,-,TRBV5-1,TGCGCCAGCAGCCCCGGACAGACGCCGACTGAAGCTTTCTTT,CASSPGQTPTEAFF
few,TRBJ1-2,-,TRBV5-6,TGTGCCAGCAGCTTAAAGGGGGTGAGGGGTTACGGCTACACCTTC,CASSLKGVRGYGYTF
-,TRBJ1-1,-,TRBV3-1/TRBV3-2,TGTGCCAGCAGCCAAGGGTTACTAGGAGCTTTCTTT,CASSQGLLGAFF
-,TRBJ1-1,TRBD1,TRBV11-2,TGTGCCAGCAGCCCGGACAGGGGGACCACTGAAGCTTTCTTT,CASSPDRGTTEAFF
-,TRBJ2-7,TRBD1,TRBV5-4,TGTGCCAGCAGGTGGGCGGGGGACAGGGAGAACGAGCAGTACTTC,CASRWAGDRENEQYF
once,TRBJ1-2,-,TRBV5-4,TGTGCCAGCAGCTTGGGCAGATTTCTAGCTAACTATGGCTACACCTTC,CASSLGRFLANYGYTF
-,TRBJ1-3,-,TRBV6-4,TGTGCCAGCAGTCCCCAGGCCGTCTCTGGAAACACCATATATTTT,CASSPQAVSGNTIYF
-,TRBJ2-1,-,TRBV21-1,TGTGCCAGCAGCAAAATTAGATGCAGGGGGAATTTCTTC,CASSKIRCRGNFF
-,TRBJ1-1,-,TRBV21-1,TGTGCCAGCCGGCGGTGCACTGAAGCTTTCTTT,CASRRCTEAFF
-,TRBJ1-2,-,TRBV30,TGTGCCTGGACGGGGGTTAACTATGGCTACACCTTC,CAWTGVNYGYTF
-,TRBJ2-5,-,TRBV30,TGTGCCTCTGGGGCCTCAGGGGGGGAGACCCAGTACTTC,CASGASGGETQYF
-,TRBJ1-5,-,TRBV18,TGTGCCAGCTCACTGATCGGCTTCGACTCCGATAGCAATCAGCCCCAGCATTTT,CASSLIGFDSDSNQPQHF
-,TRBJ1-4,TRBD1,TRBV11-2,TGTGCCAGCAGCTTCGGACAGGGAGGGGCGAGGCTGTTTTTT,CASSFGQGGARLFF
-,TRBJ2-5,-,TRBV10-3,TGTGCCATCAGTGAGCACGTAGCCCCTAAGCTTCAAGAGACCCAGTACTTC,CAISEHVAPKLQETQYF
-,TRBJ2-2,TRBD1,TRBV19,TGTGCCAGTAGTATTCGGACAGGGAGCACCGGGGAGCTGTTTTTT,CASSIRTGSTGELFF
-,TRBJ2-1,TRBD2,TRBV29-1,TGCAGCGTTGAAATGGCGTGGACTAGCGGAGGCTCCTACAATGAGCAGTTCTTC,CSVEMAWTSGGSYNEQFF